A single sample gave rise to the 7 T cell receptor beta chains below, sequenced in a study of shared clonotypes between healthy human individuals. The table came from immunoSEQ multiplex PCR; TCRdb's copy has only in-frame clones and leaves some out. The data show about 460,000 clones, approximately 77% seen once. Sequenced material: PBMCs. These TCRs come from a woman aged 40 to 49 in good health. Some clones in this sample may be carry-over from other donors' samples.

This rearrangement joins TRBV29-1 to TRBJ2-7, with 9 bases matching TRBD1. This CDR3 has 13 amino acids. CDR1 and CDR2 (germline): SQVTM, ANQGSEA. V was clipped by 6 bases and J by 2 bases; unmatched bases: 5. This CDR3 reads CSVPGQGTYEQYF. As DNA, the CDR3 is TGCAGCGTACCGGGACAGGGCACCTACGAGCAGTACTTC.

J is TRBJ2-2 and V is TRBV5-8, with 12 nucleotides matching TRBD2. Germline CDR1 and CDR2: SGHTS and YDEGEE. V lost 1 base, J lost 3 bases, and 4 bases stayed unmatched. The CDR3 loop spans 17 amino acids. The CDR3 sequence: CASSLPSGRDYTGELFF. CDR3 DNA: TGTGCCAGCAGCTTGCCTAGCGGGAGGGATTACACCGGGGAGCTGTTTTTT.

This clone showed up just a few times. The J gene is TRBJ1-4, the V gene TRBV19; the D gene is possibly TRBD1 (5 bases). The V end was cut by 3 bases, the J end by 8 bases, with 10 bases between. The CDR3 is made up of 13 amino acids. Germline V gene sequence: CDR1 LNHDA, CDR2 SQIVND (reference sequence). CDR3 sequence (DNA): TGTGCCAGTAGTATCCGATCAGGGGAAAAACTGTTTTTT. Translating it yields CASSIRSGEKLFF.

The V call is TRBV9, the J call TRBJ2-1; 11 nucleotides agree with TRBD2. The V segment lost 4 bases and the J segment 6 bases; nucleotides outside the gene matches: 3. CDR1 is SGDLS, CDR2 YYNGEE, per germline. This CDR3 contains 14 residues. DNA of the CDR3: TGTGCCAGCAGCCCGGGGACTAGCGGCAATGAGCAGTTCTTC. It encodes CASSPGTSGNEQFF.

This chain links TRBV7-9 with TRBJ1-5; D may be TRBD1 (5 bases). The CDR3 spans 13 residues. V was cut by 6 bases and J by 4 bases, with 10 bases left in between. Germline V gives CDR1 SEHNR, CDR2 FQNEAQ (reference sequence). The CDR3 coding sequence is TGTGCCAGCAGTACAGGTTCGAATCAGCCCCAGCATTTT. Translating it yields CASSTGSNQPQHF.

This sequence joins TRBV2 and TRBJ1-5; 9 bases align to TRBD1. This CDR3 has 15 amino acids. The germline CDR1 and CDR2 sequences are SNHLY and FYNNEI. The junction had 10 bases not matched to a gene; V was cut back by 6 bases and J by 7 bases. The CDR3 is CASSRQGVLGQPQHF. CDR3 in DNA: TGTGCCAGCAGCCGACAGGGGGTGCTTGGGCAGCCCCAGCATTTT.

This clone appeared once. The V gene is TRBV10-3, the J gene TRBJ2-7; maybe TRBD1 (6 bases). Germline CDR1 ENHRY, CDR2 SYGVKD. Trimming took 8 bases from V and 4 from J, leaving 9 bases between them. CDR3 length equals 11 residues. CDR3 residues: CAIRDIYEQYF. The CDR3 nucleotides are TGTGCCATCCGGGACATATACGAGCAGTACTTC.